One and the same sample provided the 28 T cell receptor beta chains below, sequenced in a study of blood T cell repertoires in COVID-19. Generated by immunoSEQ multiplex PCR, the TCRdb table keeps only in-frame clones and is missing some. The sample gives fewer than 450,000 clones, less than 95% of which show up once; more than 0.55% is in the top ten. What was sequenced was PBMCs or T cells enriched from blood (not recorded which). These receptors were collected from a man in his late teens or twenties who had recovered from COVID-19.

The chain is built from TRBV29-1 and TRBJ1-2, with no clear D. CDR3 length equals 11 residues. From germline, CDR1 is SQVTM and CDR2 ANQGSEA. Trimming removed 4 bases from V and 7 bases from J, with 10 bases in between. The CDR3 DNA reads TGCAGCGTTGGAGAGTCCGGTGGCTACACCTTC. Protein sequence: CSVGESGGYTF.

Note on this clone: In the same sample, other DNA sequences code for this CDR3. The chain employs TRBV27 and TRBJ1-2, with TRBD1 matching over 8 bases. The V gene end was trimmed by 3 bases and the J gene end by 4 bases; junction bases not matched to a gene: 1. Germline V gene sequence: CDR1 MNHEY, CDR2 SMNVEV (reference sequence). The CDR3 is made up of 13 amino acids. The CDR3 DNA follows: TGTGCCAGCAGTTTGGACAGGGCCTATGGCTACACCTTC. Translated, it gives CASSLDRAYGYTF.

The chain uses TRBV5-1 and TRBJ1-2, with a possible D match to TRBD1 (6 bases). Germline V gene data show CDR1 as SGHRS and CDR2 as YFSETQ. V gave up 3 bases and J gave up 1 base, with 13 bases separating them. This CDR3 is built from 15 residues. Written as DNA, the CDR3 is TGCGCCAGCAGCTCCGGGACAAGAAGTAACTATGGCTACACCTTC. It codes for CASSSGTRSNYGYTF.

Here the CDR3 DNA reads TGTGCCAGCAGATTACAGGGGTGGAATCAGCCCCAGCATTTT. Translation: CASRLQGWNQPQHF. The chain links TRBV11-2 to TRBJ1-5; the match to TRBD1 covers 7 bases. Per the germline V gene, CDR1 is SGHAT and CDR2 is FQNNGV. CDR3 length equals 14 residues. The V and J ends lost 6 bases and 4 bases, in that order; junction bases with no gene match: 6.

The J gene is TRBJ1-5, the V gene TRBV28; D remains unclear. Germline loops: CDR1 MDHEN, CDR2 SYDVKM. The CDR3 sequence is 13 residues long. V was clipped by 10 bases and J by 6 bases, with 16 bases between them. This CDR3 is CATEGQEVQPQHF. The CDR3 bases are TGTGCCACTGAAGGGCAGGAGGTTCAGCCCCAGCATTTT.

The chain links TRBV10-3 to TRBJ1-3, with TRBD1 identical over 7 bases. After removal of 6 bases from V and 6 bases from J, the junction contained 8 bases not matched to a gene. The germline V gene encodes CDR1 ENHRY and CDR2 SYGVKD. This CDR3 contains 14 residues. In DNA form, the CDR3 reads TGTGCCATCAGCCCTGACAGGGCGGCAAACACCATATATTTT. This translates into CAISPDRAANTIYF.

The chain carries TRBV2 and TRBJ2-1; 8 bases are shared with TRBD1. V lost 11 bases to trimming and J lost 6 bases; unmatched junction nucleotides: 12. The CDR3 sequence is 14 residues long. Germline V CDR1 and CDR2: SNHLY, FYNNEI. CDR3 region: CAGSGTGVFNEQFF. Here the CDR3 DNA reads TGTGCCGGTTCCGGGACAGGAGTTTTCAATGAGCAGTTCTTC.

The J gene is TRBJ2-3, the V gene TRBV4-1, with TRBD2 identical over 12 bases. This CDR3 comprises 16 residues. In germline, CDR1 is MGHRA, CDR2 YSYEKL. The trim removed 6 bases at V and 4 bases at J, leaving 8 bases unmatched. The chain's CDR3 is CASRPTSGRSPDTQYF. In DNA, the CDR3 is TGCGCCAGCAGGCCAACTAGCGGGAGGTCCCCAGATACGCAGTATTTT.

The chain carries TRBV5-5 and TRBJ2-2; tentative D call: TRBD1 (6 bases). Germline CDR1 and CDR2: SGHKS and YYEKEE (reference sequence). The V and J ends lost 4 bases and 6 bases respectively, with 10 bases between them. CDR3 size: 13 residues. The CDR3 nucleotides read TGTGCCAGCAGCGCCAGGGGCCCCGGGGAGCTGTTTTTT. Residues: CASSARGPGELFF.

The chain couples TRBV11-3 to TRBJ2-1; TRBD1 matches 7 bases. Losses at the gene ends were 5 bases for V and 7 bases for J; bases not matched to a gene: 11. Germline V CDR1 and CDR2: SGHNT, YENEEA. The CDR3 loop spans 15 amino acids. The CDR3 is CASSQRDSLVNEQFF. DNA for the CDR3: TGTGCCAGCAGCCAACGGGACAGCCTGGTTAATGAGCAGTTCTTC.

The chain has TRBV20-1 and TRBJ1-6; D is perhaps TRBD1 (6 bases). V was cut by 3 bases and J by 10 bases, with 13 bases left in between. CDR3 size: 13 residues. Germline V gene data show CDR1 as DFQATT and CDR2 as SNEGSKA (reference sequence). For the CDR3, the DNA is TGCAGTGCTAGTAACAGGGAAGGCTCACCCCTCCACTTT. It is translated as CSASNREGSPLHF.

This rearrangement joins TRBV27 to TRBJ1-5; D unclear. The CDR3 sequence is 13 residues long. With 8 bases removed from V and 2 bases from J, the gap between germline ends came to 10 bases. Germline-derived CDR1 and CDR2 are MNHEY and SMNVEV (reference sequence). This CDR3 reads CASGPRRNQPQHF. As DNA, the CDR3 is TGTGCCAGCGGCCCTCGTCGCAATCAGCCCCAGCATTTT.

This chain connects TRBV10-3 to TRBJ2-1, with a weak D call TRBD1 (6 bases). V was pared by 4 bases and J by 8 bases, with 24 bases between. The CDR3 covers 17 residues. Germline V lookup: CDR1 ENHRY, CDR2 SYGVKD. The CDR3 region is CAISVPPTGKVKDEQFF. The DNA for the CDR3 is TGTGCCATCAGTGTCCCCCCCACAGGGAAAGTTAAGGATGAGCAGTTCTTC.

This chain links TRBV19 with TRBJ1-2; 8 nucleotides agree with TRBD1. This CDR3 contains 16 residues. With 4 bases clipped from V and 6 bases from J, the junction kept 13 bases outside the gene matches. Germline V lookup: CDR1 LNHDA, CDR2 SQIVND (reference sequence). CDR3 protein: CASSTPLRGQADGYTF. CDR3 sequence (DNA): TGTGCCAGTAGTACCCCTCTCAGGGGGCAGGCTGATGGCTACACCTTC. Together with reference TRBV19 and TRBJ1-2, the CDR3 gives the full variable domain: DGGITQSPKYLFRKEGQNVTLSCEQNLNHDAMYWYRQDPGQGLRLIYYSQIVNDFQKGDIAEGYSVSREKKESFPLTVTSAQKNPTAFYLCASSTPLRGQADGYTFGSGTRLTVV.

CDR3 sequence reads: CASSFFPSGSGKEEKLFF. The DNA of the CDR3 is TGTGCCAGCAGCTTTTTTCCATCAGGTTCAGGGAAGGAGGAAAAACTGTTTTTT. The chain links TRBV11-3 to TRBJ1-4; tentative D call: TRBD1 (5 bases). V was cut by 3 bases and J by 8 bases, with 25 bases left in between. This CDR3 comprises 18 residues. Per the germline V gene, CDR1 is SGHNT and CDR2 is YENEEA.

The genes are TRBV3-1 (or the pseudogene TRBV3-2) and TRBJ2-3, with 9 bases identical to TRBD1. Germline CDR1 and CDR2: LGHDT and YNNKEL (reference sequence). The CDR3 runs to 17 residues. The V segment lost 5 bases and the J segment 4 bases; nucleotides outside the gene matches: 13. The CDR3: CASSSQSGQGSPDTQYF. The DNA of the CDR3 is TGTGCCAGCAGCTCTCAATCGGGACAGGGATCGCCAGATACGCAGTATTTT.

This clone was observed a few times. DNA for the CDR3: TGTGCCAGCAGCCGTCTCGGGACAGCCACTGAAGCTTTCTTT. Protein: CASSRLGTATEAFF. The genes are TRBV7-3 and TRBJ1-1, with 7 bases fitting TRBD1. The CDR3 length is 14 residues. Germline V gives CDR1 SGHTA, CDR2 FQGTGA. V was clipped by 5 bases and J by 4 bases; unmatched bases: 7. Drawing the rest from reference TRBV7-3 and TRBJ1-1, the complete variable domain is GAGVSQTPSNKVTEKGKYVELRCDPISGHTALYWYRQSLGQGPEFLIYFQGTGAADDSGLPNDRFFAVRPEGSVSTLKIQRTERGDSAVYLCASSRLGTATEAFFGQGTRLTVV.

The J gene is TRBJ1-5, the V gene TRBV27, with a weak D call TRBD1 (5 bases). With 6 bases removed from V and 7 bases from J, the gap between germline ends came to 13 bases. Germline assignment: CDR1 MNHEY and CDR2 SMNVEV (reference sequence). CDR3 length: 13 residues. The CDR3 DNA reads TGTGCCAGCAGCGCCAGGGTAGGACAGCCCCAGCATTTT. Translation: CASSARVGQPQHF.

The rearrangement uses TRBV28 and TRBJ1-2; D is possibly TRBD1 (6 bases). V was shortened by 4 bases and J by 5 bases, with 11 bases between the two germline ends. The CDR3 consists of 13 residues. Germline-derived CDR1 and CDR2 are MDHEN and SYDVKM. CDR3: CASSSRGAYGYTF. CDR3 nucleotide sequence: TGTGCCAGCAGTTCGCGGGGGGCGTATGGCTACACCTTC.

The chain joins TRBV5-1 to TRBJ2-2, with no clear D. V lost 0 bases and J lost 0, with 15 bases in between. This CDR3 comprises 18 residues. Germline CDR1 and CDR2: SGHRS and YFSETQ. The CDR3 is CASSLGQETQANTGELFF. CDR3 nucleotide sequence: TGCGCCAGCAGCTTGGGGCAGGAAACACAAGCGAACACCGGGGAGCTGTTTTTT. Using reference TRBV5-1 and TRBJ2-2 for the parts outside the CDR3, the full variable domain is KAGVTQTPRYLIKTRGQQVTLSCSPISGHRSVSWYQQTPGQGLQFLFEYFSETQRNKGNFPGRFSGRQFSNSRSEMNVSTLELGDSALYLCASSLGQETQANTGELFFGEGSRLTVL.

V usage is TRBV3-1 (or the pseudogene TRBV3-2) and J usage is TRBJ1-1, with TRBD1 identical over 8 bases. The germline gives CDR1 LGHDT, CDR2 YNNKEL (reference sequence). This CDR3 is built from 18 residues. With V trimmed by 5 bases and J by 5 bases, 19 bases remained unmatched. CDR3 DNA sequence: TGTGCCAGCAGCAAAAGGACAGGGAATCGACCCCCCCAGACTGAAGCTTTCTTT. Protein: CASSKRTGNRPPQTEAFF.

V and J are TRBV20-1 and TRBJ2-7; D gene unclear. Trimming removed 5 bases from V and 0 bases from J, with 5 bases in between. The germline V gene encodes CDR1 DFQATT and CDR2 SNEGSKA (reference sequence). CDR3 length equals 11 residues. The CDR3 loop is CSAAVSYEQYF. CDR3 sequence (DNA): TGCAGTGCTGCAGTCTCCTACGAGCAGTACTTC.

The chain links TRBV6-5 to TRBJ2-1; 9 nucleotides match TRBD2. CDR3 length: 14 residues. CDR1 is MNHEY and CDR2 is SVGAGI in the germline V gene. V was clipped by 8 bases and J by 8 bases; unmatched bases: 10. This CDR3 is CASRISGSNDEQFF. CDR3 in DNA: TGTGCCAGCCGAATTAGCGGGAGTAATGATGAGCAGTTCTTC.

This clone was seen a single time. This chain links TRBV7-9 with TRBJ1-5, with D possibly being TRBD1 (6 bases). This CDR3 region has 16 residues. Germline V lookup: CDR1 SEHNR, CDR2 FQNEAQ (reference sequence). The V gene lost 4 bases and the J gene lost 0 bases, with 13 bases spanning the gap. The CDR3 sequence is CASSSDRHYSNQPQHF. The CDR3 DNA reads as TGTGCCAGCAGCTCGGACAGACACTATAGCAATCAGCCCCAGCATTTT.

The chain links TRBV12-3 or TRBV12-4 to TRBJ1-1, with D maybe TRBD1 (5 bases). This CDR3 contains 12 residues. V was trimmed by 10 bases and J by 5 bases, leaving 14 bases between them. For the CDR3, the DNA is TGTGCCACCCGTGGGGGGGGAACTGAAGCTTTCTTT. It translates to CATRGGGTEAFF.

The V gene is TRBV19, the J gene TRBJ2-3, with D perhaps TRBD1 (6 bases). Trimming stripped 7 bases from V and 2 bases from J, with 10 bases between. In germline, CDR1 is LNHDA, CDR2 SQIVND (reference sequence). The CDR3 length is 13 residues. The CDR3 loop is CASTGAVTDTQYF. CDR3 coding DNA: TGTGCCAGTACAGGGGCCGTCACAGATACGCAGTATTTT.

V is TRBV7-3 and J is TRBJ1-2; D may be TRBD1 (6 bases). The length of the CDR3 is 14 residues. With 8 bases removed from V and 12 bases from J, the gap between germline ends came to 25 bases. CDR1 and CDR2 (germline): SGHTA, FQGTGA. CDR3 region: CASGTTGTHTTHTF. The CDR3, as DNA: TGTGCCAGCGGCACAACCGGGACACACACGACGCACACCTTC.

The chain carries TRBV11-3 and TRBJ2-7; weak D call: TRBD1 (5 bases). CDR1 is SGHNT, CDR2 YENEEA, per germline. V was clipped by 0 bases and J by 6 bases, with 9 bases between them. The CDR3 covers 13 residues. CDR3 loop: CASSLDRVGEQYF. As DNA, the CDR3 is TGTGCCAGCAGCTTAGACAGGGTGGGCGAGCAGTACTTC.